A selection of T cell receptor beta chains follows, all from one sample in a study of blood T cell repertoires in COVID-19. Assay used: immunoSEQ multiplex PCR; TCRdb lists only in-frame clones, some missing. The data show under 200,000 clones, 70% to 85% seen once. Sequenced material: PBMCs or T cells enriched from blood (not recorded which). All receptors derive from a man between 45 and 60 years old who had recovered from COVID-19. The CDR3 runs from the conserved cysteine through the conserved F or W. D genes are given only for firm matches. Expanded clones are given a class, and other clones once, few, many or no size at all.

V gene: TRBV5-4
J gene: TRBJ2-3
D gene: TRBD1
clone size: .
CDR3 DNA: TGTGCCAGCAGCGTGTTCCCGGGACAGGGGGCGGCAGATACGCAGTATTTT
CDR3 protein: CASSVFPGQGAADTQYF

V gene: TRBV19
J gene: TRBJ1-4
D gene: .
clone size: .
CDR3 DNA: TGTGCCAGTAGTATAGATGTCACCTCCGCACAGAGTGAAAAACTGTTTTTT
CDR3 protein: CASSIDVTSAQSEKLFF

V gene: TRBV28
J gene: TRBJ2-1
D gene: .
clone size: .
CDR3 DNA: TGTGCCAGCAGTTTAACTAGAAACCATGAGCAGTTCTTC
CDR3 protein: CASSLTRNHEQFF

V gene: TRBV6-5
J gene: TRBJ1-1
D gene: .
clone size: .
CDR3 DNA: TGTGCCAGCAGTTTAACAACAGGGAGGGACACTGAAGCTTTCTTT
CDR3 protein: CASSLTTGRDTEAFF

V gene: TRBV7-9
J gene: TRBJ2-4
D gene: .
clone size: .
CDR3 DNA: TGTGCCAGCAGCTCGGGACTAGCCAAAAACATTCAGTACTTC
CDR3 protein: CASSSGLAKNIQYF

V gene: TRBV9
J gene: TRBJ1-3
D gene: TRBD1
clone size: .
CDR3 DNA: TGTGCCAGCAGCCTGACAGGGGGAGACTTCAATCCCTCTGGAAACACCATATATTTT
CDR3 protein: CASSLTGGDFNPSGNTIYF

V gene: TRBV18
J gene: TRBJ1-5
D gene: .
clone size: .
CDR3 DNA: TGTGCCAGCTCACCCGGCAGGGTCAATAGCAATCAGCCCCAGCATTTT
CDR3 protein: CASSPGRVNSNQPQHF

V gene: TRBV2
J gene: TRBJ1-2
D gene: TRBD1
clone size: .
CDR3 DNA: TGTGCCAGCAGTGGGGACAGGTTGATCTATGGCTACACCTTC
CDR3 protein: CASSGDRLIYGYTF

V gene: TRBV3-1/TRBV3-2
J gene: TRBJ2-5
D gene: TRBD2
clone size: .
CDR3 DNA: TGTGCCAGCAGCCATTGGACTAGCGGGGGACCTAAAGAGACCCAGTACTTC
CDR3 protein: CASSHWTSGGPKETQYF

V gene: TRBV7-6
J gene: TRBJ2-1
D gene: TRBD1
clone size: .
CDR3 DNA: TGTGCCAGCAGCTTAATTGGGACAGGGCGAAATGAGCAGTTCTTC
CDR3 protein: CASSLIGTGRNEQFF

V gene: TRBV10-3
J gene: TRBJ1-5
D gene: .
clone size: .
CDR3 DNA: TGTGCCATCAGTGAGTCACTTGATCAGCCCCAGCATTTT
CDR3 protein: CAISESLDQPQHF

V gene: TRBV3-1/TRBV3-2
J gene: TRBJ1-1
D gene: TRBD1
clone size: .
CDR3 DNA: TGTGCCAGCAGCCCACCGACAGGGTTCGCTGAAGCTTTCTTT
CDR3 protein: CASSPPTGFAEAFF

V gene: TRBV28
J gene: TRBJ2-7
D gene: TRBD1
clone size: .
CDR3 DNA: TGTGCCAGCAGTTTGTTCCGGGACAGGGCCTCCTACGAGCAGTACTTC
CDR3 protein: CASSLFRDRASYEQYF

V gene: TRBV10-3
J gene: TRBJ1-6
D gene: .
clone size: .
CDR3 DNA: TGTGCCTTTAGAGGGTCCAATAATTCACCCCTCCACTTT
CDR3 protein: CAFRGSNNSPLHF

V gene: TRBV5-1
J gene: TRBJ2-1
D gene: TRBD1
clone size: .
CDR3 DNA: TGCGCCAGCAGCTTTAGGACCGGGACAGGGTCAGGGAATGAGCAGTTCTTC
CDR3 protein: CASSFRTGTGSGNEQFF

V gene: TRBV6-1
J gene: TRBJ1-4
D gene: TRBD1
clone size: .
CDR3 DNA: TGTGCCAGCAGTGAAACAGGGGGCGCGTATGAAAAACTGTTTTTT
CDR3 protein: CASSETGGAYEKLFF

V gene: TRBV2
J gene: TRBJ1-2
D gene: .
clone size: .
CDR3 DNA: TGTGCCAGCAGTGAAGCGGGGCGGGGCTATGGCTACACCTTC
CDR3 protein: CASSEAGRGYGYTF

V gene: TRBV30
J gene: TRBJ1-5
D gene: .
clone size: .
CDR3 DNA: TGTGCCTGGGGGGTTATGGGCATTAGCAATCAGCCCCAGCATTTT
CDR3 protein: CAWGVMGISNQPQHF

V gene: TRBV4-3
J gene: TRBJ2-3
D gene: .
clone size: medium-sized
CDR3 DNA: TGCGCCAGCAGCCAAGCCACCGGGACTCCGGGGGATACGCAGTATTTT
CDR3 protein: CASSQATGTPGDTQYF

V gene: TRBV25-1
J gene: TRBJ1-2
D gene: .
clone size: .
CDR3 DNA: TGTGCCAGCGGTTCAGGGTACCCTAACTATGGCTACACCTTC
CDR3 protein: CASGSGYPNYGYTF

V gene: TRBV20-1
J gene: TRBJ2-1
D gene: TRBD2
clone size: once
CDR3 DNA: TGCAGTGCTAGTGAAAGCGGGGGCCCTCGGCAGTTCTTC
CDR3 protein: CSASESGGPRQFF

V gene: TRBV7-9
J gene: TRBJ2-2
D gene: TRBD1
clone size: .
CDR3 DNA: TGTGCCAGCAGCTCGCCGGGACAGCTAACCGGGGAGCTGTTTTTT
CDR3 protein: CASSSPGQLTGELFF

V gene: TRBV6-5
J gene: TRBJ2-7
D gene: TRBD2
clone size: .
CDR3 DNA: TGTGCCAGCAGGGCCGGGACTAGCCGCCTCGAGCAGTACTTC
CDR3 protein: CASRAGTSRLEQYF